This T cell receptor beta chain was sequenced for a study of OX40 agonist ivuxolimab in advanced cancers. In the study overall: Ivuxolimab was an agonistic, fully human IgG2 monoclonal antibody directed against OX40 (CD134), a costimulatory receptor. Intravenous ivuxolimab was administered to patients every 2 weeks at six dose levels: 0.01, 0.1, 0.3, 1.5, 3 and 10 mg/kg. Among the approximately 50 dose-escalation patients, roughly 20 had hepatocellular carcinoma, roughly 15 melanoma, 9 renal cell carcinoma and 9 head and neck cancer. A male proportion of roughly 80% and a mean age of around 60 years, ranging from about 23 to 90, were recorded for the dose-escalation cohort. Patients were allowed to have had prior anti-PD-1, anti-PD-L1 or anti-CTLA-4 therapy, and around two fifths of the dose-escalation patients had been treated with checkpoint inhibitors. Three dose-escalation patients achieved partial responses, one with hepatocellular carcinoma and two with cutaneous melanoma. The point of sequencing TCRbeta in the periphery was to test whether ivuxolimab changed TCR sequence diversity and drove clonal T-cell expansion. The paper describes the monotherapy dose-escalation part (N of about 47 patients) of the phase I trial of ivuxolimab.

From the germline V gene, CDR1 is MNHNS and CDR2 is SASEGT. There are 13 amino acids in the CDR3, from cysteine to phenylalanine inclusive. CDR3 DNA only is kept here, 39 bases in frame from base 1. V loses 9 bases, J loses 8 bases, and the germline ends lie 16 bases apart. Genomic DNA was isolated from the sorted cells so that the TCRbeta CDR3 region could be sequenced. The immunoSEQ Assay was used to sequence the TCRbeta CDR3 regions. As stored in TCRdb, this immuneACCESS dataset retains in-frame rearrangements with V and J assigned. A fraction of the clones does not appear; measured against another copy, unresolved V genes explain less than half of the discrepancy, and the remainder lacks a known reason. The sample data list some 44,000 clones, and approximately 80% of these were observed just once. The ten largest account for around 5.1% of the sample. What the work shows at the level of the full study, not this receptor alone: After ivuxolimab, more expanded clones were found on average in CD8+ T cells than in CD4+ T cells. The antigen specificity of the peripheral T cells that underwent clonal expansion was not determined. In partial responders in the 0.1-3.0 mg/kg groups, normalized peripheral clonal expansion was found to be among the lowest, especially among CD8+ T cells. Clonal expansion of both CD4+ and CD8+ blood T cells was observed from baseline to week 6 at doses 0.1 to 3.0 mg/kg. Low levels of normalized T-cell clonal expansion were also seen in some patients who did not respond.

For this clone: What antigen it recognizes has not been identified. It has no much larger one-base neighbor in the sample; base qualities were not kept.

Patients with autoimmune disease history or receiving systemic immunosuppression were excluded from the trial. Peripheral blood for TCR sequencing was collected from all dose cohorts at baseline, on cycle 4 day 1, and on cycle 7 day 1. The samples were drawn from a first-in-human, open-label, multicenter phase I dose-escalation trial of ivuxolimab. The trial enrolled adults with locally advanced or metastatic head and neck squamous cell, hepatocellular, melanoma or renal cell carcinoma. Before TCR sequencing, CD4+ T cells and CD8+ T cells were sorted from peripheral blood as separate populations. The sequences come from CD4+ or CD8+ T cells sorted from blood, collected in a trial of the OX40 agonist ivuxolimab. The V and J genes are TRBV6-1 and TRBJ1-4; the best D guess is TRBD1, with 6 bases matching. The receptor was derived from an adult with an advanced solid tumor such as melanoma, head and neck, liver or kidney cancer. This receptor has the CDR3 CASRSTGPEKLFF. The base sequence is TGTGCCAGTAGAAGTACAGGGCCAGAAAAACTGTTTTTT.